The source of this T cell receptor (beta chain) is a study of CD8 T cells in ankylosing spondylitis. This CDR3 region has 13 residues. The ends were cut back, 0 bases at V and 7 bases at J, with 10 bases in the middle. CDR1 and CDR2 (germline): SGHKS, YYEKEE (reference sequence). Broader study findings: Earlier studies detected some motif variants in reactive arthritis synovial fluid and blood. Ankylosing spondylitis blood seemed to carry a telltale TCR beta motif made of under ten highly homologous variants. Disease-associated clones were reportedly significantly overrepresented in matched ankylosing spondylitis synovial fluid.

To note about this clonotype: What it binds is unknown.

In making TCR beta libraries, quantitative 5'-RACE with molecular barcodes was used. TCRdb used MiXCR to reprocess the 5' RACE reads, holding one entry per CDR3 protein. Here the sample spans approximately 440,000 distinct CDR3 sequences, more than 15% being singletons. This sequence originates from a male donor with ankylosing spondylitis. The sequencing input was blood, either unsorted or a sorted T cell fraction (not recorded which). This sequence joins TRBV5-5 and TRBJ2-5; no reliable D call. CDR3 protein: CASSLEGLGTQYF. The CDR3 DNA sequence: TGTGCCAGCAGCTTGGAGGGTTTGGGGACCCAGTACTTC.